The sequence of this TCR beta chain was determined in a study of blood T cell repertoires in COVID-19 (dated by TCRdb to about 2020). General notes on the study: Collaborator samples came from the United States, Italy and Spain and covered acute and convalescent phases of COVID-19. The prospective study material was composed of cDNA or gDNA derived from T cells, B-cell-depleted T cells, or PBMCs. Deeply sampled blood TCRbeta repertoires from subjects exposed to, actively infected with, or recovered from COVID-19 were included in the dataset. The repertoires were released in a freely available public database intended as a resource for research on the immune response to SARS-CoV-2. The samples were drawn from two sources: the first 160 participants of the ongoing ImmuneRACE study, and 1,000 to 1,500 subjects contributed by 6 global collaborators. The sample metadata nearly always contained a de-identified subject ID, COVID-19 status, age in years and sex. Where HLA class I and class II types were available, the types were taken from metadata supplied by the sample provider, not from assay-based typing.

TCRbeta CDR3 regions were amplified from genomic DNA using the immunoSEQ Assay, a bias-controlled multiplex PCR. Processing in the source paper ran as follows. Nucleated cell counts per sample were estimated from amplification of reference gene primers within the assay. To quantify the absolute abundance of each unique TCRbeta CDR3 rearrangement, sequence reads were collapsed and filtered. Productive Simpson clonality was computed per sample as the square root of Simpson's diversity index over productive rearrangements. Entries here come from immuneACCESS through TCRdb and include only in-frame sequences with V and J called. Some clones fail to appear in such tables; in the studies checked, an unresolved V gene covers under half of the shortfall, and the cause of the remainder is unknown. That table furnishes V, J and clone size, whereas the DNA furnished D and trimming. The sample table records more than 200,000 clones; 85% to 90% of these occur just once. The top ten hold around 5% of the sample.

Here is what the overall study found, with its caveats: How much clinical and demographic metadata was included differed by source and by participant, and the metadata was provided uncurated.

At one collaborating source in Seattle, patients were enrolled during active infection and were followed longitudinally through the course of disease. Whole blood was collected in K2EDTA tubes by collaborating institutions according to the institutions' own protocols. For TCRbeta analysis, collaborators shipped samples as frozen whole blood, isolated PBMCs, or DNA extracted from either of those sample types. A note on this clone: Its antigen is currently not known. No base-level quality is on record; no much larger clone is a single base apart.

Relative to germline, V is missing 7 bases and J is missing 5 bases, with 7 bases of the junction outside any gene match. The CDR3 sequence holds 14 residues, the cysteine and phenylalanine included. Just the 42-base CDR3 DNA is kept, in frame starting at base 1. CDR1 SGHRS and CDR2 YFSETQ were looked up in the germline V gene. The TCR originated in a woman aged 55-69 years with COVID-19, enrolled during active disease. The sample consisted of peripheral blood. The V gene is TRBV5-1 and the J gene is TRBJ1-4, with 8 junctional bases fitting TRBD1. The DNA sequence follows: TGCGCCAGCTCCAGACAGGGGCGGAATGAAAAACTGTTTTTT. Its amino acids are CASSRQGRNEKLFF.